This T cell receptor (beta chain) was obtained from a study of T-cell reconstitution after alpha-beta-depleted transplantation in children. In its sample, this clonotype was seen a few times. The antigen is unknown. The V end was cut by 1 base, the J end by 4 bases, with 22 bases between. CDR3 size: 18 residues. Germline loops: CDR1 DFQATT, CDR2 SNEGSKA (reference sequence). Points from the study as a whole: A year post-transplant, T-cell counts and diversity derived mostly from newly produced T cells. From surviving recipient T cells and thymic progenitors came the high day-60 TCRbeta diversity observed in some patients.

Construction of the TCRbeta library involved unique molecular identifiers. TCRdb reprocessed the PCR reads with MiXCR, giving one entry per CDR3 protein. The sample holds 450,000 to 600,000 distinct CDR3 sequences, about 10% seen once. The TCR was taken from a child younger than 10 with inherited bone marrow failure, due to receive a stem cell transplant. Sequencing used PBMCs, obtained before TCRalphabeta/CD19-depleted stem cell transplant. This chain uses TRBV20-1 with TRBJ2-2; perhaps TRBD1 as D (7 bases). DNA of the CDR3: TGCAGTGCTAGAGCCGGGGTCAGGGGGGCGCGAGGCACCGGGGAGCTGTTTTTT. This encodes CSARAGVRGARGTGELFF.